This T cell receptor beta chain derives from a study of blood T cells in healthy people across ages. Remarks on this clonotype: The antigen is unknown.

Per germline, CDR1 MNHEY and CDR2 SVGAGI. The CDR3 covers 15 residues. A second PCR of 7 to 11 cycles used a sample-barcoded 5' primer and a J-beta primer mix. TCRdb independently ran MiXCR on the 5' RACE reads; one entry per CDR3 protein. The sample holds about 800,000 distinct CDR3 sequences, just under 25% seen once. Study-wide points: Roughly linear declines in TCR beta diversity per million T cells occurred with age.

These sequences were also reported in another study, on T cells of mothers and their children.

This rearrangement joins TRBV6-5 to TRBJ2-1, with D tentatively TRBD1 (5 bases). The DNA end favors TRBJ2-7, so the J call may be wrong. The clonotype was recovered from a boy aged 10-17 years in good health. Sequencing input: blood. The DNA for the CDR3 is TGTGCCAGCAGCGATACTGGGGCTAGCTCCTACGAGCAGTACTTC. This sequence encodes CASSDTGASSYEQYF.